This section outlines one T cell receptor (beta chain) sequence together with its context. Its antigen is not known. This entry is derived from a study of CD8+ T cells in alopecia areata. Whole-study results and caveats: Normal skin's resident alphabeta T cells are sequenced alongside lesional scalp T cells. Affected lesional scalp, above all in alopecia totalis/universalis, was more clonal than normal scalp.

Following extraction, RNA underwent reverse transcription to cDNA, which served as the sequencing template. Sequenced by immunoSEQ multiplex PCR; TCRdb stores in-frame clones only, minus some. The sample records 90,000 to 150,000 clones, roughly 68% being singletons. This CDR3 is built from 16 residues. After removal of 5 bases from V and 1 base from J, the junction contained 6 bases not matched to a gene. Germline CDR1 reads SGHAT; CDR2 reads FQNNGV. Sorting of CD4+ and CD8+ T cells was performed on PBMCs. This sequence was found in a human donor in good health. V usage is TRBV11-2 and J usage is TRBJ2-5; TRBD2 matches 11 bases. Sequencing was done on a sample of CD4+ T cells sorted from blood. This CDR3 is CASSLATSGGQETQYF. The CDR3 DNA sequence: TGTGCCAGCAGCCTAGCCACTAGCGGGGGCCAAGAGACCCAGTACTTC.